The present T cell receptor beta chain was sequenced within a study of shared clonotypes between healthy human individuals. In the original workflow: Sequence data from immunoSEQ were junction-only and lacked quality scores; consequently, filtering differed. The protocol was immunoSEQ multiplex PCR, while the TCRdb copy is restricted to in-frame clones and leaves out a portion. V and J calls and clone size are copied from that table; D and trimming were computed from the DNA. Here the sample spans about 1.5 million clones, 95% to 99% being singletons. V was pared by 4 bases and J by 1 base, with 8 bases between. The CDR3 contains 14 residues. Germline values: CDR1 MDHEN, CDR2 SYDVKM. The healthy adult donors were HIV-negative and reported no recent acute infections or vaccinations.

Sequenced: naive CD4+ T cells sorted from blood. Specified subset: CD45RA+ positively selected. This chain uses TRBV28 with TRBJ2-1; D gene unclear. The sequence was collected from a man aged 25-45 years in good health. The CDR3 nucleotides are TGTGCCAGCAGTTACCGTGGGTCCTACAATGAGCAGTTCTTC. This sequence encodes CASSYRGSYNEQFF.